The rows below give T cell receptor beta chains drawn from one sample of a study of graft-versus-host responses after intestinal transplantation. The data were produced by immunoSEQ multiplex PCR, yet TCRdb's version contains in-frame clones alone and is incomplete. The sample carries around 88,000 clones, around 90% recorded once. These receptors' targets are unknown. The material was unstimulated CD8+ T cells sorted from spleen or lymph node cells, obtained before transplant. The origin of the receptors is a human donor who was the organ donor for an intestinal transplant. Both conserved end residues are trimmed from each CDR3. Fields, in order: J gene, V gene, CDR3 protein.

TRBJ2-1	TRBV27	ASGNTHSYNEQF
.	TRBV5-1	ASSLGLGETAYEQY
TRBJ1-2	TRBV6-1	ASSEEGLGDGYT
TRBJ2-1	TRBV5-1	ASSFSGGAYNEQF
TRBJ2-1	TRBV27	ASGFSKDEQF
TRBJ2-1	TRBV25-1	ASAPLFGQYGNEQF
TRBJ2-2	TRBV4-1	ASSRDRATGELF
TRBJ2-1	TRBV2	ASPGTSGYEQF
TRBJ2-1	TRBV4-1	ASSQGPRGQGAYEQF
.	TRBV9	ASSVALGSYEQY
TRBJ2-5	TRBV11-2	ASSARETQY
TRBJ1-2	TRBV25-1	ASSDPHRNYGYT
TRBJ2-7	TRBV5-6	ASSLVGRFYEQY
TRBJ1-2	TRBV25-1	ASSETGHGYT
TRBJ2-6	TRBV12-5	ASGLVVRESGANVLT
TRBJ2-7	TRBV5-4	ASSFIVTGDEQY
TRBJ2-2	TRBV18	ASSPPEGANTGELF
TRBJ2-1	TRBV5-4	ASSFSNEQF
TRBJ1-1	TRBV6-5	ASSYENTEAF
TRBJ2-1	TRBV27	ASSTQGINEQF
TRBJ2-2	TRBV5-4	ASSDSGAGELF
TRBJ2-2	TRBV12-1	ASSFAWNAGELF
TRBJ2-5	TRBV25-1	ASSESAGAETQY
TRBJ1-4	TRBV7-9	ASSLLSAGSGEKLF
TRBJ1-2	TRBV7-9	ASSLGLSANYGYT
TRBJ2-5	TRBV11-2	ASSSGTSDQETQY
TRBJ2-1	TRBV10-2	ASSDGWGNEQF
TRBJ2-1	TRBV6-1	ASSEPWEDEQF
TRBJ2-4	TRBV5-1	ASSPTAGPKNIQY
TRBJ2-2	TRBV19	ASSPYTGELF
TRBJ2-7	TRBV7-9	ASSPGGVEQY
TRBJ2-7	TRBV7-8	ASSSTWMYEQY
TRBJ2-1	TRBV9	ASSYLRSPNEQF
TRBJ2-1	TRBV2	ASSGLDNEQF
TRBJ2-1	TRBV16	ASSHDRGTNEQF
TRBJ2-7	TRBV27	ASSLSGGAWYEQY
TRBJ2-3	TRBV4-1	ASSLGVFSTDTQY
TRBJ1-1	TRBV4-1	ASSQATGVNTEAF
TRBJ1-2	TRBV30	AWTTGQILGYT
TRBJ2-7	TRBV4-1	ASSQEGTDAFLEQY
TRBJ2-7	TRBV7-7	ASSPGTGNYEQY
TRBJ2-3	TRBV10-1	ASSDRGQGGDTQY
TRBJ1-5	TRBV19	ASTPRGQDFQPQH
TRBJ2-7	TRBV7-3	ASSPGAIPYEQY
TRBJ2-5	TRBV7-9	ASSLEVYQETQY
TRBJ2-3	TRBV5-5	ASSLEGGSTDTQY
TRBJ2-7	TRBV6-1	ASGSWGAREQY
TRBJ2-7	TRBV11-2	ASSLVGAYYEQY